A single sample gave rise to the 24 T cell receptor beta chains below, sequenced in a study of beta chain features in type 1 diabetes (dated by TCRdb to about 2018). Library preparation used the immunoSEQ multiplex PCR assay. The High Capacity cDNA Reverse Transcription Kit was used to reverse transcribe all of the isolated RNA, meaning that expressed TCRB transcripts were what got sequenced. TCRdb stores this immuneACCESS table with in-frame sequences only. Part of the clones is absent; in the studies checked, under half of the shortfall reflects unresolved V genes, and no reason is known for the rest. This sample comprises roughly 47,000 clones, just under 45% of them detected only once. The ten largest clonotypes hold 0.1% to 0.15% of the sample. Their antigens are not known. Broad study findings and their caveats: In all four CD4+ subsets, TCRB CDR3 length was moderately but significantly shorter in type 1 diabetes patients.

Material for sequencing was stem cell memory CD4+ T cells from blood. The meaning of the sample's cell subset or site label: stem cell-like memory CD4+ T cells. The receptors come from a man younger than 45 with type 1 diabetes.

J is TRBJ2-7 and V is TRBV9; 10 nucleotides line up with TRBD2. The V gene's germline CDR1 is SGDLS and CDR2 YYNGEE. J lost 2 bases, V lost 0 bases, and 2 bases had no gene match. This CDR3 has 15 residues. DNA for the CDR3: TGTGCCAGCAGCGTAGCAGCGGGAGGGCCCTACGAGCAGTACTTC. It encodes CASSVAAGGPYEQYF.

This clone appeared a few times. CDR3 DNA: TGTGCCAGTAGGCGTGGTTATGATCCCGGGGAGCTGTTTTTT. This gives the protein CASRRGYDPGELFF. The rearrangement joins TRBV19 to TRBJ2-2; D is undetermined. V lost 6 bases, J lost 6 bases, and 14 bases lay in between. The CDR3 covers 14 residues. The V gene's germline CDR1 is LNHDA and CDR2 SQIVND (reference sequence).

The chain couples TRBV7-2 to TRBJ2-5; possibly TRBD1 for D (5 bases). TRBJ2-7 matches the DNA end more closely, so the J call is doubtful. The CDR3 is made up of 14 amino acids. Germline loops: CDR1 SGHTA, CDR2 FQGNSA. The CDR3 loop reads CASSFGPGRYEQYF. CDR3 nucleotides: TGTGCCAGCAGCTTTGGCCCAGGGCGCTACGAGCAGTACTTC.

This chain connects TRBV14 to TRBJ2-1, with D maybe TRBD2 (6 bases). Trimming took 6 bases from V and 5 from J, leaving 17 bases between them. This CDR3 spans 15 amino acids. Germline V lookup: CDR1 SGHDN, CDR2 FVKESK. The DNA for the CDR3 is TGTGCCAGCAGACCCCGGGGACTCTCTAACAATGAGCAGTTCTTC. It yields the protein CASRPRGLSNNEQFF. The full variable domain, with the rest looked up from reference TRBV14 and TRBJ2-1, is EAGVTQFPSHSVIEKGQTVTLRCDPISGHDNLYWYRRVMGKEIKFLLHFVKESKQDESGMPNNRFLAERTGGTYSTLKVQPAELEDSGVYFCASRPRGLSNNEQFFGPGTRLTVL.

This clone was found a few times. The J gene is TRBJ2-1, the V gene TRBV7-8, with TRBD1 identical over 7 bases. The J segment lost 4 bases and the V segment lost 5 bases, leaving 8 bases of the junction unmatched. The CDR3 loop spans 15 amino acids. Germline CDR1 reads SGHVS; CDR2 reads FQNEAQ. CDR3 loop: CASSHTGTEYNEQFF. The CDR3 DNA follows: TGTGCCAGCAGCCATACCGGGACAGAATACAATGAGCAGTTCTTC.

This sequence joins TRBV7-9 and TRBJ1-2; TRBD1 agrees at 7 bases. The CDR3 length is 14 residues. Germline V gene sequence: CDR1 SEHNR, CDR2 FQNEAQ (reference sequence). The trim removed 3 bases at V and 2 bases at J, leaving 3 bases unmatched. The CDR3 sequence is CASSLGQMNYGYTF. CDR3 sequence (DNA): TGTGCCAGCAGCTTGGGACAGATGAACTATGGCTACACCTTC.

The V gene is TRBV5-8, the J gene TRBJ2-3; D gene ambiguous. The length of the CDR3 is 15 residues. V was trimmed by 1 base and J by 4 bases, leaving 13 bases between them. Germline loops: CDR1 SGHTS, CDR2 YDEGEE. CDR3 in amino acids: CASSLSLARPDTQYF. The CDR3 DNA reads TGTGCCAGCAGCTTGAGCTTAGCAAGGCCAGATACGCAGTATTTT.

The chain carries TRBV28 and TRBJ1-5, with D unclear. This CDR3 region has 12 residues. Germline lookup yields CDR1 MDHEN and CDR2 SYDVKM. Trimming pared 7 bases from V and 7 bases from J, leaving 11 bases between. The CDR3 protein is CASTGRSQPQHF. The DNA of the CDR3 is TGTGCCAGCACGGGAAGAAGCCAGCCCCAGCATTTT.

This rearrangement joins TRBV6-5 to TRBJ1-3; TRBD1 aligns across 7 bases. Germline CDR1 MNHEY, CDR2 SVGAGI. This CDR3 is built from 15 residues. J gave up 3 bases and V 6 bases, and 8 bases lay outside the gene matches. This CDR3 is CASSRQGVSGNTIYF. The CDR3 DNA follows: TGTGCCAGCAGCCGACAGGGAGTGAGTGGAAACACCATATATTTT.

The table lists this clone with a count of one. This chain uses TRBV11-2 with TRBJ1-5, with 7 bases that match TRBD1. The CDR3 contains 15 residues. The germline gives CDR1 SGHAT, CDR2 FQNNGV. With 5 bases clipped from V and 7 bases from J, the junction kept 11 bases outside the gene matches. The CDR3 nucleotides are TGTGCCAGCAGCGCCGGCATTAGGGGGCGGCAGCCCCAGCATTTT. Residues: CASSAGIRGRQPQHF.

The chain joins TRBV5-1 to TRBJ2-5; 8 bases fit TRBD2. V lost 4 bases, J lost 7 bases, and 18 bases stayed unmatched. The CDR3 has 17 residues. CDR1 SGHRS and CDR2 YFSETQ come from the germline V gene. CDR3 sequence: CASSPTAGGRSVGTQYF. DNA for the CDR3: TGCGCCAGCAGCCCCACCGCCGGCGGGAGGTCCGTCGGGACCCAGTACTTC.

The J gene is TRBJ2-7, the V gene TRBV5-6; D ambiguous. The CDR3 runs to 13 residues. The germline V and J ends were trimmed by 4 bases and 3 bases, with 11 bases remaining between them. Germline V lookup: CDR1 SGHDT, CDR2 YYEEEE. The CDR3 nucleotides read TGTGCCAGCAGCCGCGGTGGAGACTACGAGCAGTACTTC. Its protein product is CASSRGGDYEQYF.

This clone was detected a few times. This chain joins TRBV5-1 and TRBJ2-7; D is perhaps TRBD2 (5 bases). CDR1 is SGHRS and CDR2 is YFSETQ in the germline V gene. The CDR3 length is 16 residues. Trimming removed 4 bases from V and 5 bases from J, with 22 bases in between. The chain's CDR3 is CASSPFFRGLNHEQYF. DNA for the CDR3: TGCGCCAGCAGCCCCTTCTTCCGAGGGTTAAACCACGAGCAGTACTTC.

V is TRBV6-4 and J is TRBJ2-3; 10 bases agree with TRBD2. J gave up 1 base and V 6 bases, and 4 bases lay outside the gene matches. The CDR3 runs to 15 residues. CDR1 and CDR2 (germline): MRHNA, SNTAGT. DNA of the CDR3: TGTGCCAGCAGCGCAGGACTAGCGGGCACAGATACGCAGTATTTT. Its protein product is CASSAGLAGTDTQYF.

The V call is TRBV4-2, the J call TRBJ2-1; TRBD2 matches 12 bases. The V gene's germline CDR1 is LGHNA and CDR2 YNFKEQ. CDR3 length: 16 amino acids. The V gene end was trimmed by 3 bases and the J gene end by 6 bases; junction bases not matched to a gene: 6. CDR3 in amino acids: CASSQDLAGGGNEQFF. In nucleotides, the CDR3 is TGTGCCAGCAGCCAGGACCTAGCGGGAGGGGGCAATGAGCAGTTCTTC.

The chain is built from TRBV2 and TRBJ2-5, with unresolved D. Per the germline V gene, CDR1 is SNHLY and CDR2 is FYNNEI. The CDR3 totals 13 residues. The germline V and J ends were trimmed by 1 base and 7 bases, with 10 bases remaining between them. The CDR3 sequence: CASSEGLLRTQYF. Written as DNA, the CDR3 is TGTGCCAGCAGTGAAGGACTGTTGAGGACCCAGTACTTC.

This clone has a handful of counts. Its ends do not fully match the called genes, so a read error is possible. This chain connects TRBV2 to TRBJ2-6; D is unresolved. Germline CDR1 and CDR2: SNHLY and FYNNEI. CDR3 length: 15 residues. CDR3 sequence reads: CASSPERTGANVLTF. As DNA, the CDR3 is TGTGCCAGCTCTCCGGAGCGTACTGGTGCCAACGTCCTGACTTTC.

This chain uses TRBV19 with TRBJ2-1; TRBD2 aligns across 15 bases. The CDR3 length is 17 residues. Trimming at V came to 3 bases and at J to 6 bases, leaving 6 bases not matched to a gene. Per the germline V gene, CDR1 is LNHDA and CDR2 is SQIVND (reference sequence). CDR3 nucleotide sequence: TGTGCCAGTAGTATCTGGGGACTAGCGGGAGGACGCAATGAGCAGTTCTTC. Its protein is CASSIWGLAGGRNEQFF.

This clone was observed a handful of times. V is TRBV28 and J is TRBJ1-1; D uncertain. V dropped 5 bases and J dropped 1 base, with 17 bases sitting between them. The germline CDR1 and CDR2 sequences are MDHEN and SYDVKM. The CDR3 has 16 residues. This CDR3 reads CASSSVFYRGNTEAFF. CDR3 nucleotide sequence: TGTGCCAGCAGTAGTGTCTTCTACCGCGGGAACACTGAAGCTTTCTTT. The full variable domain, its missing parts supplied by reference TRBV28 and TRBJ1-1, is DVKVTQSSRYLVKRTGEKVFLECVQDMDHENMFWYRQDPGLGLRLIYFSYDVKMKEKGDIPEGYSVSREKKERFSLILESASTNQTSMYLCASSSVFYRGNTEAFFGQGTRLTVV.

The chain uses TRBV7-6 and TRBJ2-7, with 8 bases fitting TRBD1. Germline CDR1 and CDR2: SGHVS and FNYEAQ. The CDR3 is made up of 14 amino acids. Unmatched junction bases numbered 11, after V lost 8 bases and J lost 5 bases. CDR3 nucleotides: TGTGCCAGCGGATTCCTGGACAGGGTCAACGAGCAGTACTTC. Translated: CASGFLDRVNEQYF.

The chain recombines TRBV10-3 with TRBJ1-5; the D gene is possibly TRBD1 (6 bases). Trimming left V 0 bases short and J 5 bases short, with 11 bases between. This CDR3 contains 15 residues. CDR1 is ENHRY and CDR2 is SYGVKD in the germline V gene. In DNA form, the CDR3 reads TGTGCCATCAGTGAGTCTGCCAGGGGTTATCAGCCCCAGCATTTT. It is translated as CAISESARGYQPQHF.

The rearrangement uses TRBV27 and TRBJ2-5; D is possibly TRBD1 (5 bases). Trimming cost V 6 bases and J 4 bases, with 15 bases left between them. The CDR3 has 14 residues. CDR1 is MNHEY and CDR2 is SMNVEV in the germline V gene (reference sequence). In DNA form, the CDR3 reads TGTGCCAGCAGCCCCGGACATTCACCAGAGACCCAGTACTTC. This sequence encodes CASSPGHSPETQYF.

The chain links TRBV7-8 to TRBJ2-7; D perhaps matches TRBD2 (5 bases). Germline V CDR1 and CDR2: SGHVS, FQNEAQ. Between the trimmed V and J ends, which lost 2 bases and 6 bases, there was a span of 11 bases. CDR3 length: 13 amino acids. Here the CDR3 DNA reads TGTGCCAGCAGCTTAATTCTAGCCCGCGAGCAGTACTTC. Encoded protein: CASSLILAREQYF. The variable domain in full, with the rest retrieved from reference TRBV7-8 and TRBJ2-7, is GAGVSQSPRYKVAKRGQDVALRCDPISGHVSLFWYQQALGQGPEFLTYFQNEAQLDKSGLPSDRFFAERPEGSVSTLKIQRTQQEDSAVYLCASSLILAREQYFGPGTRLTVT.

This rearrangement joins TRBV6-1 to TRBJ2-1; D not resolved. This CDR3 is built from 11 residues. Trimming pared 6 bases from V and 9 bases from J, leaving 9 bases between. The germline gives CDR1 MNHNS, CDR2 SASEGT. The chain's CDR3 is CASSGVSEQFF. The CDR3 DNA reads TGTGCCAGCAGCGGAGTTTCTGAGCAGTTCTTC.